One and the same sample provided the 22 T cell receptor beta chains below, sequenced in a study of cytomegalovirus exposure and HLA in healthy donors. With 60 Vbeta and 13 Jbeta primers, the PCR was carried out. The table came from immunoSEQ multiplex PCR; TCRdb's copy has only in-frame clones and leaves some out. The sample records around 130,000 clones, 85% to 90% being singletons. Sequenced: PBMCs. All receptors derive from a woman aged 25 to 39 in good health and CMV-seropositive.

The chain has TRBV20-1 and TRBJ2-5, with D unclear. CDR3 size: 11 residues. The V and J ends lost 3 bases and 2 bases respectively, with 4 bases between them. Per the germline V gene, CDR1 is DFQATT and CDR2 is SNEGSKA (reference sequence). The CDR3 sequence is CSASLQETQYF. Written as DNA, the CDR3 is TGCAGTGCTAGTCTTCAAGAGACCCAGTACTTC.

This clone was observed once. This chain uses TRBV6-5 with TRBJ1-5, with a weak D call TRBD1 (6 bases). Germline V gene sequence: CDR1 MNHEY, CDR2 SVGAGI. This CDR3 has 14 residues. With 6 bases removed from V and 7 bases from J, the gap between germline ends came to 16 bases. CDR3 protein: CASSRGGVRQPQHF. CDR3 coding DNA: TGTGCCAGCAGCAGAGGGGGAGTTCGACAGCCCCAGCATTTT.

The chain couples TRBV28 to TRBJ1-1, with 10 bases that match TRBD1. CDR3 length equals 14 residues. V shed 4 bases and J 5 bases; nucleotides not matched to a gene: 4. Per the germline V gene, CDR1 is MDHEN and CDR2 is SYDVKM. CDR3 coding DNA: TGTGCCAGCAGTTCGGACAGGGGGAGAACTGAAGCTTTCTTT. Protein sequence: CASSSDRGRTEAFF.

The V call is TRBV30, the J call TRBJ1-5; TRBD1 is a possible D gene (6 bases). This CDR3 is built from 14 residues. V gave up 3 bases and J gave up 6 bases, with 15 bases separating them. Germline V gene sequence: CDR1 GTSNPN, CDR2 SVGIG (reference sequence). The CDR3 loop is CAWRNAGVGQPQHF. In nucleotides, the CDR3 is TGTGCCTGGAGAAACGCAGGGGTGGGTCAGCCCCAGCATTTT.

The chain is built from TRBV5-1 and TRBJ2-5; maybe TRBD2 (5 bases). CDR3 length: 16 amino acids. Germline V lookup: CDR1 SGHRS, CDR2 YFSETQ. V was cut by 0 bases and J by 7 bases, with 19 bases left in between. The CDR3 coding sequence is TGCGCCAGCAGCTTGGCCGGGAAGTACCGGTGGTGGACCCAGTACTTC. Its protein product is CASSLAGKYRWWTQYF.

J is TRBJ2-5 and V is TRBV5-5, with 9 positions matching TRBD1. CDR1 is SGHKS, CDR2 YYEKEE, per germline (reference sequence). This CDR3 region has 14 residues. With 2 bases clipped from V and 3 bases from J, the junction kept 2 bases outside the gene matches. Here the CDR3 DNA reads TGTGCCAGCAGCTTAGGGACAGGGAAAGAGACCCAGTACTTC. Encoded protein: CASSLGTGKETQYF.

The J gene is TRBJ2-4, the V gene TRBV29-1; 7 nucleotides match TRBD2. Unmatched junction bases numbered 4, after V lost 8 bases and J lost 0 bases. This CDR3 spans 13 amino acids. From germline, CDR1 is SQVTM and CDR2 ANQGSEA. The CDR3 loop is CSRAGLAKNIQYF. CDR3 nucleotide sequence: TGCAGCCGAGCGGGGTTAGCCAAAAACATTCAGTACTTC.

This rearrangement joins TRBV27 to TRBJ1-2; 7 bases fit TRBD1. V shed 0 bases, J shed 4 bases, and the junction held 2 bases outside the gene matches. This CDR3 has 14 residues. Germline V gene data show CDR1 as MNHEY and CDR2 as SMNVEV (reference sequence). CDR3 amino acids: CASSLSGTVYGYTF. In DNA, the CDR3 is TGTGCCAGCAGTTTATCGGGGACAGTCTATGGCTACACCTTC.

The chain carries TRBV7-8 and TRBJ1-1; TRBD1 aligns across 8 bases. The CDR3 runs to 16 residues. CDR1 is SGHVS, CDR2 FQNEAQ, per germline. J gave up 10 bases and V 5 bases, and 18 bases lay outside the gene matches. CDR3 in amino acids: CASSPRQGLASGGAFF. In DNA form, the CDR3 reads TGTGCCAGCAGCCCCCGACAGGGGTTAGCCTCCGGAGGAGCTTTCTTT.

The rearrangement joins TRBV5-4 to TRBJ2-7; TRBD2 might be the D (6 bases). Trimming stripped 7 bases from V and 3 bases from J, with 8 bases between. The CDR3 covers 11 residues. Germline CDR1 SGHNT, CDR2 YYREEE (reference sequence). The CDR3 region is CASGRGYEQYF. In DNA, the CDR3 is TGTGCCAGCGGGCGGGGCTACGAGCAGTACTTC.

The V gene is TRBV5-1, the J gene TRBJ2-2; a possible D gene is TRBD1 (5 bases). This CDR3 is 16 amino acids long. The V and J ends lost 4 bases and 4 bases respectively, with 17 bases between them. Germline assignment: CDR1 SGHRS and CDR2 YFSETQ. CDR3 bases: TGCGCCAGCAGCCCGCTGAGCCAGGGTAGCACCGGGGAGCTGTTTTTT. Protein product: CASSPLSQGSTGELFF.

CDR3 sequence reads: CASSSRVPYEQYF. CDR3 DNA: TGTGCCAGTAGTAGCCGGGTCCCCTACGAGCAGTACTTC. V and J are TRBV19 and TRBJ2-7; no clear D. The CDR3 is made up of 13 amino acids. Germline V CDR1 and CDR2: LNHDA, SQIVND (reference sequence). Trimming took off 4 bases at V and 2 bases at J, with 9 bases between the two ends.

CDR3 coding DNA: TGCGCCAGCAGCTTGGACAGATTCTATGGCTACACCTTC. It encodes CASSLDRFYGYTF. The V and J genes are TRBV5-1 and TRBJ1-2, with D uncertain. The CDR3 sequence is 13 residues long. Germline-derived CDR1 and CDR2 are SGHRS and YFSETQ. V was shortened by 0 bases and J by 4 bases, with 7 bases between the two germline ends. The whole variable domain, remainder taken from reference TRBV5-1 and TRBJ1-2, is KAGVTQTPRYLIKTRGQQVTLSCSPISGHRSVSWYQQTPGQGLQFLFEYFSETQRNKGNFPGRFSGRQFSNSRSEMNVSTLELGDSALYLCASSLDRFYGYTFGSGTRLTVV.

This chain joins TRBV5-8 and TRBJ1-5; D remains ambiguous. CDR3 size: 11 residues. CDR1 is SGHTS, CDR2 YDEGEE, per germline. Trimming took 2 bases from V and 6 from J, leaving 3 bases between them. CDR3 coding DNA: TGTGCCAGCAGCTTCTCTCAGCCCCAGCATTTT. Its translation is CASSFSQPQHF.

The chain links TRBV5-1 to TRBJ1-2; 8 bases are shared with TRBD1. The length of the CDR3 is 14 residues. CDR1 and CDR2 from the germline V gene are SGHRS and YFSETQ. Unmatched junction bases numbered 9, after V lost 4 bases and J lost 7 bases. CDR3 sequence reads: CASSLITGGTGYTF. The DNA for the CDR3 is TGCGCCAGCAGCCTTATAACAGGGGGTACTGGCTACACCTTC.

With regard to this clone: Mismatch with germline at one junction end may stem from a read error. In DNA form, the CDR3 reads TGTGCCAGCAGCTTATCAACAGGGGGACAGCCCCAGCATTTT. It translates to CASSLSTGGQPQHF. The rearrangement joins TRBV28 to TRBJ1-5; 8 nucleotides agree with TRBD1. The CDR3 runs to 14 residues. Germline-derived CDR1 and CDR2 are MDHEN and SYDVKM.

J is TRBJ2-5 and V is TRBV28; 7 nucleotides align to TRBD1. Germline CDR1 reads MDHEN; CDR2 reads SYDVKM. J gave up 1 base and V 1 base, and 6 bases lay outside the gene matches. The CDR3 runs 16 residues. CDR3 sequence (DNA): TGTGCCAGCAGTTTATCTCGGTGGGACAGCCAAGAGACCCAGTACTTC. Its translation: CASSLSRWDSQETQYF.

CDR3 DNA sequence: TGTGCCAGCAGTTCTTCCACGGGACAGGGGTATAGGAGGGAGCAGTACTTC. Amino acids: CASSSSTGQGYRREQYF. The chain has TRBV28 and TRBJ2-7; 10 bases fit TRBD1. The CDR3 is made up of 17 amino acids. Germline V CDR1 and CDR2: MDHEN, SYDVKM. The trim removed 4 bases at V and 7 bases at J, leaving 16 bases unmatched.

This sequence joins TRBV7-9 and TRBJ1-1, with 8 bases aligning to TRBD1. CDR1 and CDR2 from the germline V gene are SEHNR and FQNEAQ (reference sequence). The trim removed 4 bases at V and 2 bases at J, leaving 6 bases unmatched. The CDR3 runs to 15 residues. DNA of the CDR3: TGTGCCAGCAGCTCCGGACAGGGATTAAACACTGAAGCTTTCTTT. This encodes CASSSGQGLNTEAFF.

This chain connects TRBV27 to TRBJ2-1; perhaps TRBD2 as D (5 bases). V lost 8 bases and J 0 bases, leaving 17 bases between the germline ends. CDR1 and CDR2 from the germline V gene are MNHEY and SMNVEV (reference sequence). The CDR3 length is 16 residues. The CDR3 DNA follows: TGTGCCAGCTGCCCAATTCTAGCCCCCTCCTACAATGAGCAGTTCTTC. Translation gives CASCPILAPSYNEQFF.

The chain uses TRBV7-6 and TRBJ1-4, with 8 bases fitting TRBD1. The CDR3 is 16 amino acids. The germline V gene encodes CDR1 SGHVS and CDR2 FNYEAQ. Trimming took 1 base from V and 7 from J; bases not matched to a gene: 8. The CDR3 region is CASSLGPQGAVEKLFF. The CDR3 nucleotides read TGTGCCAGCAGCTTAGGGCCCCAGGGGGCGGTTGAAAAACTGTTTTTT.

This chain links TRBV6-1 with TRBJ2-7; 8 positions agree with TRBD1. The V gene end was trimmed by 2 bases and the J gene end by 5 bases; junction bases not matched to a gene: 11. This CDR3 has 16 residues. CDR1 and CDR2 from the germline V gene are MNHNS and SASEGT. The CDR3, as DNA: TGTGCCAGCAGTGAATGGAAGTGGCAGGGGGCCAACGAGCAGTACTTC. Its translation is CASSEWKWQGANEQYF.